These 2 T cell receptor beta chains came from one sample sequenced in a study of CD8 T cells in ankylosing spondylitis. TCRdb ran MiXCR on the 5' RACE reads and lists one entry per CDR3 protein. The data contain approximately 300,000 distinct CDR3 sequences, about 20% of them seen just once; the ten biggest clones take up roughly 3.6%. The sequencing sample was made of blood, either unsorted or a sorted T cell fraction (not recorded which). The receptor set was obtained from a female donor with ankylosing spondylitis or in good health (not recorded which).

In this sample, this clonotype turned up many times. The chain joins TRBV29-1 to TRBJ1-1; 7 bases agree with TRBD1. In germline, CDR1 is SQVTM, CDR2 ANQGSEA. The CDR3 sequence is 13 residues long. Unmatched junction bases numbered 6, after V lost 4 bases and J lost 4 bases. The CDR3 reads CSVAWQGGTEAFF. CDR3 DNA sequence: TGCAGCGTTGCTTGGCAGGGGGGCACTGAAGCTTTCTTT.

The chain carries TRBV28 and TRBJ1-4; unclear D gene. The CDR3 has 15 amino acids. Trimming took 2 bases from V and 8 from J, leaving 15 bases between them. Germline CDR1 MDHEN, CDR2 SYDVKM. In DNA, the CDR3 is TGTGCCAGCAGTTTAGTCTGGGGAAGCGAAGAAAAACTGTTTTTT. Its translation is CASSLVWGSEEKLFF.